This T cell receptor beta chain emerged from a study of OX40 agonist ivuxolimab in advanced cancers. Here immunoSEQ multiplex PCR was the method, and the copy in TCRdb shows in-frame clones only, minus some. Of tens of thousands of clones in the sample, 75% to 90% are singletons; the top ten hold 3% to 4%. V lost 6 bases, J lost 0 bases, and 15 bases lay in between. Germline CDR1 reads MNHEY; CDR2 reads SVGAGI. CDR3 length: 15 residues. This clone has just a few counts. This TCR came from an adult with an advanced solid tumor such as melanoma, head and neck, liver or kidney cancer. This specimen was CD4+ or CD8+ T cells sorted from blood, taken in a trial of the OX40 agonist ivuxolimab. The J gene is TRBJ2-7, the V gene TRBV6-5; the D gene is possibly TRBD1 (6 bases). CDR3 nucleotides: TGTGCCAGCAGAAGGAGACAGGAAAGCTCCTACGAGCAGTACTTC. Translating gives CASRRRQESSYEQYF.